This T cell receptor beta chain appears in the sequencing data of a study of blood T cell repertoires in COVID-19. Generated by immunoSEQ multiplex PCR, the TCRdb table keeps only in-frame clones and is missing some. The sample contains roughly 200,000 clones, more than 70% of which appear only once. The V gene end was trimmed by 1 base and the J gene end by 8 bases; junction bases not matched to a gene: 5. This CDR3 comprises 13 residues. From germline, CDR1 is GTSNPN and CDR2 SVGIG (reference sequence). The sequence was obtained from a woman between 40 and 50 years old who had recovered from COVID-19. The specimen sequenced was peripheral blood. This rearrangement joins TRBV30 to TRBJ1-2; TRBD1 matches at 9 bases. The CDR3 loop is CAWSAMDRGGYTF. The CDR3 nucleotides are TGTGCCTGGAGTGCGATGGACAGGGGAGGCTACACCTTC.